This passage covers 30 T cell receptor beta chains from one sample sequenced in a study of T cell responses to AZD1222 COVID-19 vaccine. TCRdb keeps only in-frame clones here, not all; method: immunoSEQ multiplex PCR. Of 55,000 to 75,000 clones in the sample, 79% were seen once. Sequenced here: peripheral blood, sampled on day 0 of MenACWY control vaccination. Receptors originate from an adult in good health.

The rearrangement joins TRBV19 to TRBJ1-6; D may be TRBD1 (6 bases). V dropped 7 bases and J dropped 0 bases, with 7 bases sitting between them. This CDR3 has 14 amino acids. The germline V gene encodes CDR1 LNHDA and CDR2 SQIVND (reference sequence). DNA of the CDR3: TGTGCCAGTAAGGACAGCTCCTATAATTCACCCCTCCACTTT. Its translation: CASKDSSYNSPLHF.

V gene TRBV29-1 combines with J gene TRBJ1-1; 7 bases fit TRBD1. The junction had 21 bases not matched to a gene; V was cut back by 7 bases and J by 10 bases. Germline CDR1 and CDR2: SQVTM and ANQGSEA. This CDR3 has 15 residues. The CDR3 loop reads CSARGKGQGVEGAFF. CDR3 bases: TGCAGCGCTAGAGGAAAGGGTCAGGGGGTAGAAGGAGCTTTCTTT.

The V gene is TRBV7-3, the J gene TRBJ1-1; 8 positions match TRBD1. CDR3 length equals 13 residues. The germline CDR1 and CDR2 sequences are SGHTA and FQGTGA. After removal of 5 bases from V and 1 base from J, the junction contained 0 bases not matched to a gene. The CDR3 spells CASSQGANTEAFF. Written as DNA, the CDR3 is TGTGCCAGCAGCCAGGGGGCGAACACTGAAGCTTTCTTT.

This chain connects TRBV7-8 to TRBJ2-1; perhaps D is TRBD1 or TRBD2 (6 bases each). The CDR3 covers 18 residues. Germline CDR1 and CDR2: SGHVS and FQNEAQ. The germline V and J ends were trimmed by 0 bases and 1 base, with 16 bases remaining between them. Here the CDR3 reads CASSLASLKGGSYNEQFF. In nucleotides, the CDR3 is TGTGCCAGCAGCTTAGCATCCCTGAAAGGGGGGTCCTACAATGAGCAGTTCTTC.

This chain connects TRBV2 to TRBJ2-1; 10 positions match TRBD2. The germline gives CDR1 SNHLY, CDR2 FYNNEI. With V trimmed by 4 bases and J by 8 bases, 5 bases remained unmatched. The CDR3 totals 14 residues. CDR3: CASSAGLANDEQFF. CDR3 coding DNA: TGTGCCAGCAGTGCGGGACTAGCGAACGATGAGCAGTTCTTC.

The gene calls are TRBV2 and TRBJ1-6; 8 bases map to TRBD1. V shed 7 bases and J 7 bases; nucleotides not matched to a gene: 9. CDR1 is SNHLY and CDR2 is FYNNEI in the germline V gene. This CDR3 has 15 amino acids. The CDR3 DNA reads TGTGCCAGCACGGACCCGACAGGGGTAAATTCACCCCTCCACTTT. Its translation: CASTDPTGVNSPLHF.

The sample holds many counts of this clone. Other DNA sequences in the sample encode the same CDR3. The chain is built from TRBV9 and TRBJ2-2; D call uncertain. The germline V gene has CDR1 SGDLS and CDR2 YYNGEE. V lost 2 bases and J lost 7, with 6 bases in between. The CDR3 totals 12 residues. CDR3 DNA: TGTGCCAGCAGCGTCGTTAACGGGGAGCTGTTTTTT. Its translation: CASSVVNGELFF.

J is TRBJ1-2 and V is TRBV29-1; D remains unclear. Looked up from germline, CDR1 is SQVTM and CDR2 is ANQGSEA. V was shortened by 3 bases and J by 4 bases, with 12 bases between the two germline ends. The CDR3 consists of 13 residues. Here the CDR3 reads CSVEPAGSYGYTF. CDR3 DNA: TGCAGCGTTGAGCCGGCGGGGAGCTATGGCTACACCTTC.

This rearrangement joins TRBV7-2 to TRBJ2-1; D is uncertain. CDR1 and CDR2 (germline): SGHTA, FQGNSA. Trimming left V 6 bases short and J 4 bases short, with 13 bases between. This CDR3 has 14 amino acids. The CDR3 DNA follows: TGTGCCAGCAGTCCCCAGACGGGTTACAATGAGCAGTTCTTC. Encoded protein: CASSPQTGYNEQFF.

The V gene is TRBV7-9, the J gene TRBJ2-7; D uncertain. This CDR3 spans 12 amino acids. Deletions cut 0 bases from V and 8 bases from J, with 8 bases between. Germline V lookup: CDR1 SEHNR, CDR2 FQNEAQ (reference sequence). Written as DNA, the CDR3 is TGTGCCAGCAGCTTAGCGGGAATGAAGCAGTACTTC. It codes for CASSLAGMKQYF.

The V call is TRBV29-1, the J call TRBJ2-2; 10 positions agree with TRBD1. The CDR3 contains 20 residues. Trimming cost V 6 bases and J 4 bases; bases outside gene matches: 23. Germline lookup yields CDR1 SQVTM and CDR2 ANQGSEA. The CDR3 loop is CSVGLPGQGMGISSTGELFF. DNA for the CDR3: TGCAGCGTGGGGCTCCCGGGACAGGGGATGGGTATTAGTAGCACCGGGGAGCTGTTTTTT.

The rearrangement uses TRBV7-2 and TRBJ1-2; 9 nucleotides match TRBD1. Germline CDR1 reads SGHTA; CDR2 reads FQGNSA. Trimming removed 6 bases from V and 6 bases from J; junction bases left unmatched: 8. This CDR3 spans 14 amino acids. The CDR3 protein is CASRHTGGNDGYTF. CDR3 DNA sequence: TGTGCCAGCAGGCACACAGGGGGCAACGATGGCTACACCTTC.

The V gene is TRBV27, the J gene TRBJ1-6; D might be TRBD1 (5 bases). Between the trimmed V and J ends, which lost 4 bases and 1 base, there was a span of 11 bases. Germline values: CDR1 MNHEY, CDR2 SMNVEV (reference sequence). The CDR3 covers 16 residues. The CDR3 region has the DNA TGTGCCAGCAGTTCGTCGTCAGGGTCCTATAATTCACCCCTCCACTTT. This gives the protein CASSSSSGSYNSPLHF.

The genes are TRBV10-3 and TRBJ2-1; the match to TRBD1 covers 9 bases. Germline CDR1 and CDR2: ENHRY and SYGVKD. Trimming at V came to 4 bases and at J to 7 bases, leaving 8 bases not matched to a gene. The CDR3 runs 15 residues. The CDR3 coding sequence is TGTGCCATCAGTGTCGGGACAGGGTCTGGGAATGAGCAGTTCTTC. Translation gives CAISVGTGSGNEQFF.

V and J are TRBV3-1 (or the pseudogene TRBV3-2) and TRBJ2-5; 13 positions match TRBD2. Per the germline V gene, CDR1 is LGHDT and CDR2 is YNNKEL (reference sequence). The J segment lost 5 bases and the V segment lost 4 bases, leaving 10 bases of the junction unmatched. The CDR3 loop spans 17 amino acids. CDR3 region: CASSRGLAGEKRETQYF. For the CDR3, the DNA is TGTGCCAGCAGCCGTGGACTAGCGGGAGAAAAGAGGGAGACCCAGTACTTC.

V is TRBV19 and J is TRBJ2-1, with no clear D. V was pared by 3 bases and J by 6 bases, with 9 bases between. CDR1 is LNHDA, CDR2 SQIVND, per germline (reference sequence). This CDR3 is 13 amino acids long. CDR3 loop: CASSMVSSNEQFF. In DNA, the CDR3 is TGTGCCAGTAGTATGGTTTCATCCAATGAGCAGTTCTTC. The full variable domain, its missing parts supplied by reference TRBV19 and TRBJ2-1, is DGGITQSPKYLFRKEGQNVTLSCEQNLNHDAMYWYRQDPGQGLRLIYYSQIVNDFQKGDIAEGYSVSREKKESFPLTVTSAQKNPTAFYLCASSMVSSNEQFFGPGTRLTVL.

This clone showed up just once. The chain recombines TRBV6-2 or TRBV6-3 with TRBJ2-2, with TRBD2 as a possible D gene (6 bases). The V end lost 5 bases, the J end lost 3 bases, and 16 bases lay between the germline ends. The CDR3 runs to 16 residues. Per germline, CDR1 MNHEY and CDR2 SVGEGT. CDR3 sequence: CASSHRSSGYTGELFF. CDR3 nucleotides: TGTGCCAGCAGTCACCGGAGTAGCGGATACACCGGGGAGCTGTTTTTT.

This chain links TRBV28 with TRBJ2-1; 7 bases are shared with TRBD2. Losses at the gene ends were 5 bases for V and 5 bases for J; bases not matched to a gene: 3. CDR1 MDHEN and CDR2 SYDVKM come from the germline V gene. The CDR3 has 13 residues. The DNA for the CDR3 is TGTGCCAGCAGTCCGGGGGGTGACAATGAGCAGTTCTTC. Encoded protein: CASSPGGDNEQFF.

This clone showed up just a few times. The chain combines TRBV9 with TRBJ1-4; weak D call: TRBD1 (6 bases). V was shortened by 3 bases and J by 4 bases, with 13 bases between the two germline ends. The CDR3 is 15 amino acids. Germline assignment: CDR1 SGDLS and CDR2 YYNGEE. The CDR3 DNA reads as TGTGCCAGCAGCGGAGGGACACTTGGTAATGAAAAACTGTTTTTT. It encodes CASSGGTLGNEKLFF.

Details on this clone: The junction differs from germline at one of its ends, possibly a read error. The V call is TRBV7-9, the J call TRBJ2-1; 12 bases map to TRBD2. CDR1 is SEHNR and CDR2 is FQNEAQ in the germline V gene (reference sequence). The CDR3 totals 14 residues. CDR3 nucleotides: TGTGCCAGCAGCCTAGCGGGAGGGTGGGATGAGCAGTTCTTC. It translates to CASSLAGGWDEQFF.

Here the CDR3 reads CASSGERERGGELFF. CDR3 DNA: TGTGCCAGCAGTGGGGAGCGGGAGCGCGGCGGGGAGCTGTTTTTT. J is TRBJ2-2 and V is TRBV7-8; 8 bases fit TRBD2. V shed 6 bases and J 7 bases; nucleotides not matched to a gene: 10. The CDR3 runs 15 residues. Germline V gene data show CDR1 as SGHVS and CDR2 as FQNEAQ.

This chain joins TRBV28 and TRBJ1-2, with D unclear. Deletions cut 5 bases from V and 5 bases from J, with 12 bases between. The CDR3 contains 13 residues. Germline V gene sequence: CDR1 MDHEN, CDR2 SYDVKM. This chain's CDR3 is CASSQTGFYGYTF. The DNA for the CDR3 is TGTGCCAGCAGTCAGACCGGCTTTTATGGCTACACCTTC.

Here the CDR3 DNA reads TGCGCCAGCAGCTTGGAGGGACAGGGGTATTCACCCCTCCACTTT. Translating gives CASSLEGQGYSPLHF. This sequence joins TRBV5-1 and TRBJ1-6; the match to TRBD1 covers 10 bases. CDR1 and CDR2 from the germline V gene are SGHRS and YFSETQ. This CDR3 contains 15 residues. Unmatched junction bases numbered 2, after V lost 0 bases and J lost 8 bases.

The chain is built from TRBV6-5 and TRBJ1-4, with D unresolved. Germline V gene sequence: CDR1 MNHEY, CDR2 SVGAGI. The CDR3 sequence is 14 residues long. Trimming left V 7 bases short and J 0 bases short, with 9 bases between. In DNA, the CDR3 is TGTGCCAGCACCGCTACCTCAACTAATGAAAAACTGTTTTTT. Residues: CASTATSTNEKLFF.

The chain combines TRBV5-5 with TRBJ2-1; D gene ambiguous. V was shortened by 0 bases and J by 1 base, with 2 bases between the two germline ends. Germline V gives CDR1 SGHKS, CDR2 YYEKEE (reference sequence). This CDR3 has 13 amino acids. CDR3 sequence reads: CASSLGSYNEQFF. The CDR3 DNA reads TGTGCCAGCAGCTTGGGGTCCTACAATGAGCAGTTCTTC.

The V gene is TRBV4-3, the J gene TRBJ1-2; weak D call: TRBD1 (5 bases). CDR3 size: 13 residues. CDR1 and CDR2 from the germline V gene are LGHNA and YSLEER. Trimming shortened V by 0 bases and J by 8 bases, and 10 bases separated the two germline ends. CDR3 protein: CASSQDPDSGYTF. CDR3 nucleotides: TGCGCCAGCAGCCAAGATCCCGACAGCGGCTACACCTTC.

Here the CDR3 DNA reads TGTGCCTGGAGACGGACTGGGGGCGAGCAGTACTTC. Its translation: CAWRRTGGEQYF. The chain couples TRBV30 to TRBJ2-7; the D call may be TRBD1 or TRBD2 (5 bases each). CDR3 length equals 12 residues. Trimming cost V 3 bases and J 6 bases, with 12 bases left between them. In germline, CDR1 is GTSNPN, CDR2 SVGIG (reference sequence).

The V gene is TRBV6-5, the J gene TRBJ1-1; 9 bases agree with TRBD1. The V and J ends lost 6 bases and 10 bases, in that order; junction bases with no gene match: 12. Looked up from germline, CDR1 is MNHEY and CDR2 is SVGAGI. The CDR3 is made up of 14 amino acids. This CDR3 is CASSNTGGEVSAFF. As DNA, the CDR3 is TGTGCCAGCAGCAACACAGGGGGCGAGGTGTCAGCTTTCTTT.

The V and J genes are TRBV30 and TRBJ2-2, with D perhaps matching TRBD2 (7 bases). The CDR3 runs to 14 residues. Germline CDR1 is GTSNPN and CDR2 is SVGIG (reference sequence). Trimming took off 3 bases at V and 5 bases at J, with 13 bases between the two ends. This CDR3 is CAWSGGGATGELFF. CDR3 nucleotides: TGTGCCTGGAGCGGAGGGGGGGCGACCGGGGAGCTGTTTTTT.

The CDR3 DNA follows: TGCGCCAGCAGCTCAAGAGTGAGGGGCGTGGATGGCTACACCTTC. Protein sequence: CASSSRVRGVDGYTF. The V call is TRBV4-3, the J call TRBJ1-2; maybe TRBD1 (5 bases). CDR3 length: 15 residues. V dropped 5 bases and J dropped 6 bases, with 19 bases sitting between them. Germline CDR1 is LGHNA and CDR2 is YSLEER.